This record concerns one TCR beta chain sequence. The source of the sample is a study of memory CD4+ T cells and cytomegalovirus serostatus. At the level of the study: Of the healthy Belgian adults, 9 were CMV seropositive and about 24 seronegative.

The sort gate was single viable CD3+CD4+CD8-CD45RO+ cells for memory CD4+ T cells. This CDR3 is built from 12 residues. CDR1 SQVTM and CDR2 ANQGSEA come from the germline V gene. With 4 bases clipped from V and 2 bases from J, the junction kept 0 bases outside the gene matches. TCRdb's table, derived via immunoSEQ multiplex PCR, lists solely in-frame clones and lacks some. The table shows over 65,000 clones, with roughly three quarters occurring only once. The origin of this receptor is an adult in good health and CMV-seropositive. This chain connects TRBV29-1 to TRBJ2-7, with 9 nucleotides matching TRBD1. The source material was memory CD4+ T cells from blood. The CDR3 loop is CSVGDRAYEQYF. CDR3 sequence (DNA): TGCAGCGTTGGGGACAGGGCCTACGAGCAGTACTTC.